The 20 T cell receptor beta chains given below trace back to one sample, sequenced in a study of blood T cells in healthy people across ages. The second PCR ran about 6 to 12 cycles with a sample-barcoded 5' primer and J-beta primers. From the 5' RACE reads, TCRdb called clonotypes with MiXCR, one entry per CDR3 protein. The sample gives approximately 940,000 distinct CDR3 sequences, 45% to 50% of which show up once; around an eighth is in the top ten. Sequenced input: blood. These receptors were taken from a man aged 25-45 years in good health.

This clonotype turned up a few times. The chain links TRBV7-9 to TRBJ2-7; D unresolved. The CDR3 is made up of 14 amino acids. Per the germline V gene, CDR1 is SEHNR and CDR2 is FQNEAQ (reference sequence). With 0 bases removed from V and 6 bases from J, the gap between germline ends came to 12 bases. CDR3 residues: CASSLAGTAREQYF. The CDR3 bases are TGTGCCAGCAGCTTAGCCGGCACCGCCCGCGAGCAGTACTTC. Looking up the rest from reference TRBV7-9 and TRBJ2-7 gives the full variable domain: DTGVSQNPRHKITKRGQNVTFRCDPISEHNRLYWYRQTLGQGPEFLTYFQNEAQLEKSRLLSDRFSAERPKGSFSTLEIQRTEQGDSAMYLCASSLAGTAREQYFGPGTRLTVT.

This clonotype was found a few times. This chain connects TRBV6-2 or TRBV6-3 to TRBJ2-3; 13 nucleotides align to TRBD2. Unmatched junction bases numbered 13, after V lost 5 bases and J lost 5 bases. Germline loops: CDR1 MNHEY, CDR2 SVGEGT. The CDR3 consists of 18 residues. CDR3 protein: CASSQLSGLAGRKDTQYF. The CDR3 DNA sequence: TGTGCCAGCAGTCAACTCTCGGGACTAGCGGGGAGGAAAGATACGCAGTATTTT.

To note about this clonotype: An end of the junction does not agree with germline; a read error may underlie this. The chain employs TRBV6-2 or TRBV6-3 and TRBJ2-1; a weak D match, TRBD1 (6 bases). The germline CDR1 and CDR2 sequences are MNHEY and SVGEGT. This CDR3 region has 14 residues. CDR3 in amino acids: CASSLDRSYNKQFF. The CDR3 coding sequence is TGTGCCAGCAGCTTAGACAGGAGCTACAATAAGCAGTTCTTC.

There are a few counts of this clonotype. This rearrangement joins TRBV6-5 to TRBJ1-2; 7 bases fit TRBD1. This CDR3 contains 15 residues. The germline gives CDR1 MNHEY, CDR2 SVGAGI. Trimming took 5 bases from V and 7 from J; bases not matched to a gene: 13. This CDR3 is CASSPLTGDTAGYTF. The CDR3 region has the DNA TGTGCCAGCAGTCCACTCACAGGGGATACTGCTGGCTACACCTTC.

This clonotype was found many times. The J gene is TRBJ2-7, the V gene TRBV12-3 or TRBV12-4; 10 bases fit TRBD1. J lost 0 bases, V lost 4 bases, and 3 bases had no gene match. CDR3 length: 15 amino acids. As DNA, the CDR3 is TGTGCCAGCAGTTCAAGGACAGGGGGCTCCTACGAGCAGTACTTC. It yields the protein CASSSRTGGSYEQYF.

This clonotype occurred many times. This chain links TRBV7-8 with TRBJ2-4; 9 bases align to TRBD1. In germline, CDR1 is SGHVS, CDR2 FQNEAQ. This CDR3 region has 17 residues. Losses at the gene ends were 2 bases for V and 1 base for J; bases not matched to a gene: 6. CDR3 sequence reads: CASSLYGTGHAKNIQYF. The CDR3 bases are TGTGCCAGCAGCTTATACGGGACAGGGCATGCCAAAAACATTCAGTACTTC. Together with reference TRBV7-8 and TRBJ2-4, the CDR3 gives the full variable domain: GAGVSQSPRYKVAKRGQDVALRCDPISGHVSLFWYQQALGQGPEFLTYFQNEAQLDKSGLPSDRFFAERPEGSVSTLKIQRTQQEDSAVYLCASSLYGTGHAKNIQYFGAGTRLSVL.

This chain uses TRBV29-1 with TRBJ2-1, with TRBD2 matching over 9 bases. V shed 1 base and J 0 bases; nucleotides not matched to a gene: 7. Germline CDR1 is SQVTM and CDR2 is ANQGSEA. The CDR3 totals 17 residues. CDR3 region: CSVEGPYSGSSYNEQFF. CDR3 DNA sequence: TGCAGCGTTGAAGGTCCTTATAGCGGGAGCTCCTACAATGAGCAGTTCTTC.

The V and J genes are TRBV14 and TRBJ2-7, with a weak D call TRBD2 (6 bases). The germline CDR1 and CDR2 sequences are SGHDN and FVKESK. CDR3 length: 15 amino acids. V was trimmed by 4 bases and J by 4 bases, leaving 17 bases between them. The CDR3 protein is CASSPPGAGQYEQYF. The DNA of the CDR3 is TGTGCCAGCAGCCCACCCGGAGCGGGCCAATACGAGCAGTACTTC.

CDR3 region: CASTLDRANTIYF. CDR3 coding DNA: TGTGCCAGCACCCTTGACCGGGCAAACACCATATATTTT. The J gene is TRBJ1-3, the V gene TRBV6-6, with D uncertain. Per the germline V gene, CDR1 is MNHNY and CDR2 is SVGAGI (reference sequence). This CDR3 contains 13 residues. V dropped 7 bases and J dropped 6 bases, with 13 bases sitting between them.

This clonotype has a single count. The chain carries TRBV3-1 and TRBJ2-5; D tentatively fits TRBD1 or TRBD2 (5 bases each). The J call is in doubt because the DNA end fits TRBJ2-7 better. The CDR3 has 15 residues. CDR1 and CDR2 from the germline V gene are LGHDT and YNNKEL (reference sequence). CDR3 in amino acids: CASSQNPGPDYEQYF. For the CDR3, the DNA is TGTGCCAGCAGCCAAAACCCGGGACCGGACTACGAGCAGTACTTC.

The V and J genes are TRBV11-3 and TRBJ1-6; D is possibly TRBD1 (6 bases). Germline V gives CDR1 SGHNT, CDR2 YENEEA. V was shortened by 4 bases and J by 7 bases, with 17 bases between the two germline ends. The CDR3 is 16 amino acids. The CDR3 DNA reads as TGTGCCAGCAGCTCCCCCCTACAGGGTCCAAATTCACCCCTCCACTTT. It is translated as CASSSPLQGPNSPLHF.

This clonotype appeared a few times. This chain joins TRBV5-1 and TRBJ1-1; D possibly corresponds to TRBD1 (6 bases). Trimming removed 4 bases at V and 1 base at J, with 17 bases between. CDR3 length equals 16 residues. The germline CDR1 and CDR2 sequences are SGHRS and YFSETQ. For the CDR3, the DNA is TGCGCCAGCAGCGTCCTTCCGGGGACACCGAACACTGAAGCTTTCTTT. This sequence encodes CASSVLPGTPNTEAFF.

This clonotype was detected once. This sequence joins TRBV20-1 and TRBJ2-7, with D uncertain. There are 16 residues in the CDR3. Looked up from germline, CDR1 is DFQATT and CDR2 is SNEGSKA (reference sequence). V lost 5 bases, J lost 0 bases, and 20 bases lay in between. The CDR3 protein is CSASSYGSASSYEQYF. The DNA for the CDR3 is TGCAGTGCTTCTTCGTATGGCTCCGCGAGCTCCTACGAGCAGTACTTC.

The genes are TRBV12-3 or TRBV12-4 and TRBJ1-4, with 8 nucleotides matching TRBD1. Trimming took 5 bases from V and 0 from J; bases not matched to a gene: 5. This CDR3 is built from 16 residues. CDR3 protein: CASSMGTGSTNEKLFF. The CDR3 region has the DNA TGTGCCAGCAGTATGGGGACAGGATCAACTAATGAAAAACTGTTTTTT.

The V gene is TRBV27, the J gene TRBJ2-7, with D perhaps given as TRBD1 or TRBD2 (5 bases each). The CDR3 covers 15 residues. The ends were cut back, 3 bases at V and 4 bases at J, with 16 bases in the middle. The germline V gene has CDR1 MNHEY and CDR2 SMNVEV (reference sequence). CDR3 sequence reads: CASSFSWTRTYEQYF. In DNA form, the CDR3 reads TGTGCCAGCAGTTTTTCGTGGACAAGGACTTACGAGCAGTACTTC.

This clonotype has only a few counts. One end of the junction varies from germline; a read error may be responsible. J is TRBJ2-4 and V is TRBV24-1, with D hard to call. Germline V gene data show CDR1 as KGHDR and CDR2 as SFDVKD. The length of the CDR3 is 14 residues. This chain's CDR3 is CATRENRAKNIKYF. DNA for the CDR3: TGTGCCACCAGGGAGAATAGGGCCAAAAACATTAAGTACTTC.

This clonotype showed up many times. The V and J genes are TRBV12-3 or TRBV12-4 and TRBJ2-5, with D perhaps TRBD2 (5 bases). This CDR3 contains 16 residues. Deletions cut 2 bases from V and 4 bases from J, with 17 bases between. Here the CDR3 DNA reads TGTGCCAGCAGTTTATACGGAGCGGCCCATACAGAGACCCAGTACTTC. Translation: CASSLYGAAHTETQYF.

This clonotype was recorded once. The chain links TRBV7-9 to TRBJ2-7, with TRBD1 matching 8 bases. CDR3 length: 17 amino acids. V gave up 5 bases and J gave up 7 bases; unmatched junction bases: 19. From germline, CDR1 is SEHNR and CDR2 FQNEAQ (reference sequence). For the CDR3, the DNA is TGTGCCAGCAGCCGCCTATCCGGGACAGGTCGGTCGTCTGAGCAGTACTTC. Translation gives CASSRLSGTGRSSEQYF.

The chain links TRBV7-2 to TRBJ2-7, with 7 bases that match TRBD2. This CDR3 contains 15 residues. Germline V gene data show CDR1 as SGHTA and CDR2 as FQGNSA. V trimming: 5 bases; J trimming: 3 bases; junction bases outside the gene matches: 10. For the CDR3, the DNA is TGTGCCAGCAGCCCGAGGGGAGGGCCAAACTACGAGCAGTACTTC. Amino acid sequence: CASSPRGGPNYEQYF.

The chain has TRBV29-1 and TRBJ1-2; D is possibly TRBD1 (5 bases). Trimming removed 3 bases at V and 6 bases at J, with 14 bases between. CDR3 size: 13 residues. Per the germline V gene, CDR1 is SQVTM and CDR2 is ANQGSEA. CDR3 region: CSVENPGYDGYTF. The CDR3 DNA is TGCAGCGTTGAGAACCCAGGGTACGATGGCTACACCTTC.